Listed below are T cell receptor beta chains from one sample, sequenced in a study of cytomegalovirus exposure and HLA in healthy donors. Repertoires were generated with immunoSEQ multiplex PCR, while TCRdb's copy carries only in-frame clones and drops some. The sample records a few hundred thousand clones, 80% to 85% being singletons. Sequencing was performed on PBMCs. Receptors were obtained from a woman aged 55-69 years in good health and CMV-seropositive. Each CDR3 is given with its conserved first and last residue. A D gene is named only where the DNA matches it firmly. Clone size, where shown, is once, few, many, or a class for clones that have expanded.

j_call	v_call	d_call	clone_size	cdr3_aa	cdr3_nt
TRBJ2-3	TRBV5-3	TRBD2	NA	CARRFTSGRLGKTDTQYF	TGTGCCAGAAGATTTACTAGCGGGAGGCTTGGTAAAACAGATACGCAGTATTTT
TRBJ2-7	TRBV7-9	TRBD1	once	CASSLTYTGDEQYF	TGTGCCAGCAGCTTAACGTATACAGGGGACGAGCAGTACTTC
TRBJ1-1	TRBV6-1	NA	NA	CASSEWTVMNTEAFF	TGTGCCAGCAGTGAGTGGACAGTCATGAACACTGAAGCTTTCTTT
TRBJ2-1	TRBV19	TRBD2	NA	CASSMGTSGSDEQFF	TGTGCCAGTAGTATGGGGACTAGCGGGAGCGATGAGCAGTTCTTC
TRBJ2-5	TRBV6-1	TRBD1	NA	CASIRDRGPGTQYF	TGTGCCAGCATACGAGACAGGGGTCCGGGGACCCAGTACTTC
TRBJ2-3	TRBV5-6	NA	NA	CASSGSSYTQYF	TGTGCCAGCAGTGGATCTAGTTATACGCAGTATTTT
TRBJ2-3	TRBV5-1	TRBD2	once	CASSLAGRMIDTQYF	TGCGCCAGCAGCTTGGCCGGGAGGATGATAGATACGCAGTATTTT
TRBJ2-7	TRBV7-2	TRBD2	NA	CASSRTSGPSSYEQYF	TGTGCCAGCAGCCGAACTAGCGGGCCTAGCTCCTACGAGCAGTACTTC
TRBJ2-2	TRBV5-5	NA	few	CASSPVVGELFF	TGTGCCAGCAGCCCGGTTGTCGGGGAGCTGTTTTTT
TRBJ2-7	TRBV6-1	NA	once	CASSEGDLGMDEQYF	TGTGCCAGCAGTGAGGGTGACTTAGGTATGGACGAGCAGTACTTC
TRBJ2-7	TRBV5-6	TRBD1	once	CASSWGTGALDEQYF	TGTGCCAGCAGCTGGGGCACAGGGGCCCTCGACGAGCAGTACTTC
TRBJ2-3	TRBV5-1	NA	NA	CASSLDSGGGTDTQYF	TGCGCCAGCAGCTTGGATAGCGGAGGGGGCACAGATACGCAGTATTTT
TRBJ1-3	TRBV5-1	TRBD1	NA	CASSSDRGGNTIYF	TGCGCCAGCAGCTCCGACAGGGGGGGAAACACCATATATTTT
TRBJ2-1	TRBV6-5	NA	NA	CASSYGRTYNEQFF	TGTGCCAGCAGTTACGGACGGACTTACAATGAGCAGTTCTTC
TRBJ2-1	TRBV28	TRBD2	NA	CASSAGLAGRNNEQFF	TGTGCCAGCAGTGCTGGGTTAGCGGGACGAAACAATGAGCAGTTCTTC
TRBJ1-4	TRBV19	TRBD1	NA	CASSIPSTGTKGLFF	TGTGCCAGTAGTATACCCTCGACAGGGACAAAGGGACTGTTTTTT
TRBJ1-2	TRBV7-2	TRBD1	NA	CASSLVYRGNYGYTF	TGTGCCAGCAGCTTAGTTTACAGGGGAAACTATGGCTACACCTTC
TRBJ2-1	TRBV12-5	TRBD1	NA	CASGRDRGFFYNEQFF	TGTGCTAGTGGTCGGGACAGGGGGTTTTTCTACAATGAGCAGTTCTTC
TRBJ1-1	TRBV6-5	TRBD1	NA	CASSYSTGVNTEAFF	TGTGCCAGCAGTTACTCGACAGGGGTGAACACTGAAGCTTTCTTT
TRBJ1-5	TRBV19	NA	NA	CASRPRGRGSNQPQHF	TGTGCCAGTAGGCCGCGGGGGAGGGGAAGCAATCAGCCCCAGCATTTT